This record concerns one T cell receptor (beta chain) sequence. Its antigen is still unknown. No much larger clone exists at a distance of one base, and base qualities are not known. This entry is derived from a study of blood T cell repertoires in COVID-19 (dated by TCRdb to 2020 to 2021). Looking at the study overall: Collaborator samples came from the United States, Italy and Spain and covered acute and convalescent phases of COVID-19. The prospective study material was composed of cDNA or gDNA derived from T cells, B-cell-depleted T cells, or PBMCs. The repertoires were released in a freely available public database meant as a resource for research on the immune response to SARS-CoV-2. The samples were drawn from the first 160 participants of the ongoing ImmuneRACE study and from 1,200 or so subjects provided by 6 global collaborators. A de-identified subject ID, COVID-19 status, age in years and sex were almost always included in the sample metadata. Deeply sampled blood TCRbeta repertoires from subjects exposed to, actively infected with, or recovered from COVID-19 were included in the dataset. Where available, HLA class I and class II types were taken from metadata supplied by the sample provider and were not determined by assay-based typing. What the authors observed across the whole study: The quantity of clinical and demographic metadata differed by source and by participant and was supplied without curation.

Whole blood was collected in K2EDTA tubes by collaborating institutions according to the institutions' own protocols. Collaborator samples were shipped for TCRbeta analysis as frozen whole blood, isolated PBMCs, or DNA extracted from either sample type. The immunoSEQ Assay, a bias-controlled multiplex PCR, was used to amplify TCRbeta CDR3 regions from genomic DNA. Processing in the source paper ran as follows. Within the assay, amplification of reference gene primers was used to estimate how many nucleated cells each sample contained. To quantify the absolute abundance of each unique TCRbeta CDR3 rearrangement, sequence reads were collapsed and filtered. Productive Simpson clonality was computed per sample as the square root of Simpson's diversity index over productive rearrangements. TCRdb's version of the immuneACCESS table is confined to in-frame rearrangements and falls short of the full clone set. An unresolved V gene accounts for under half of the shortfall where checked; the remainder is of unknown origin. V, J and clone size are taken as reported in that table, and D and trimming were inferred from the DNA itself. This sample lists around 180,000 clones; approximately 79% were detected once. The leading ten clones occupy around 3% of the sample.

The sequencing input was peripheral blood. This clonotype originated in a woman of 80 years or more with acute or convalescent COVID-19.

The nucleotide sequence reads TGTGCCAGCAGCTTAGACAGGGGGCCGTTCAATGAGCAGTTCTTC. It is translated as CASSLDRGPFNEQFF. This receptor chain uses TRBV7-2 and TRBJ2-1, and 9 junctional nucleotides match TRBD1. CDR1 and CDR2 are read off the germline V gene as SGHTA and FQGNSA. Relative to germline, V is missing 1 base and J is missing 6 bases, with 4 bases of the junction outside any gene match. Counted from cysteine to phenylalanine, this CDR3 has 15 amino acids. The CDR3 DNA has 45 bases and is translated from base 1.